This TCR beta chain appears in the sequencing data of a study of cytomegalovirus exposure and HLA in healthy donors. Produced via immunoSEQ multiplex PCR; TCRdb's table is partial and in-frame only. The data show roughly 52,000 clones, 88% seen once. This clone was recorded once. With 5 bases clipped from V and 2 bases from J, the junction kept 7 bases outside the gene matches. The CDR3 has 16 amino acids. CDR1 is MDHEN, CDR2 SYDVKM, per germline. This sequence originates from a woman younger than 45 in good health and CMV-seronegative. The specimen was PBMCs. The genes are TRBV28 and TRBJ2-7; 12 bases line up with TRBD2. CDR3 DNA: TGTGCCAGCAGTGCGGTTCTAGCGGGAGGGGCCTACGAGCAGTACTTC. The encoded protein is CASSAVLAGGAYEQYF.